This TCR beta chain was profiled in a study of blood T cell repertoires in COVID-19. At the level of the study: The origin of the acute and convalescent COVID-19 samples was the United States, Italy and Spain. T cells, B-cell-depleted T cells, or PBMCs supplied cDNA or gDNA.

Remarks on this clone: This sample also contains other DNA sequences that code for the same CDR3.

The authors' processing: For nucleated cells, counts were estimated from reference gene primer amplification. The repertoire was sequenced with immunoSEQ multiplex PCR; TCRdb's copy has only in-frame clones and lacks some. The V and J calls and clone size come from that table; D and trimming were worked out from the DNA. Of about 170,000 clones listed, 65% to 80% are singletons. Ages ranged from about 18 to 89 years, with residence in about 24 US areas. The sample taken for sequencing was PBMCs or T cells enriched from blood (not recorded which). The TCR comes from a woman aged 70 to 79 in a cohort exposed to, infected with or recovered from COVID-19 (not recorded which).

The CDR3 reads CASSLAGGGETQYF. Here the CDR3 DNA reads TGCGCCAGCAGCTTGGCGGGAGGGGGGGAGACCCAGTACTTC. The V call is TRBV5-1, the J call TRBJ2-5; 8 nucleotides agree with TRBD2. Trimming took 0 bases from V and 5 from J; bases not matched to a gene: 3. CDR3 length equals 14 residues. Germline V CDR1 and CDR2: SGHRS, YFSETQ.